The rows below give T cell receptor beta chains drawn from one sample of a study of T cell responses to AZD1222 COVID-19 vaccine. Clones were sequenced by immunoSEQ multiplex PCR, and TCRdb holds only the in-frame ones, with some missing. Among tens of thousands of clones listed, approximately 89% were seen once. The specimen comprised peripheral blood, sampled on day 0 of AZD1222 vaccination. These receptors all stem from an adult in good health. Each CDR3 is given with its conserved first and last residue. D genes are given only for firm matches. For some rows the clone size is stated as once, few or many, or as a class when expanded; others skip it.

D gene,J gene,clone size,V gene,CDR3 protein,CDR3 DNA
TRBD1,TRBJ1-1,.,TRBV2,CASSEVQGQGRAFF,TGTGCCAGCAGTGAAGTTCAGGGACAGGGGAGAGCTTTCTTT
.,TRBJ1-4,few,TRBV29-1,CSVERGGKLFF,TGCAGCGTAGAAAGGGGTGGAAAACTGTTTTTT
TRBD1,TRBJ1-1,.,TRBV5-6,CASSEGARDTEAFF,TGTGCCAGCAGTGAGGGGGCGCGGGACACTGAAGCTTTCTTT
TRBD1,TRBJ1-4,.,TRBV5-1,CASSLSGTDNEKLFF,TGCGCCAGCAGCTTGAGCGGGACAGATAATGAAAAACTGTTTTTT
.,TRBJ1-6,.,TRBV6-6,CASSSPGRHNSPLHF,TGTGCCAGCAGTTCCCCGGGACGGCATAATTCACCCCTCCACTTT
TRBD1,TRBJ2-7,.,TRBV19,CASSSRQGFDEQYF,TGTGCCAGTAGTTCTCGACAGGGGTTTGACGAGCAGTACTTC
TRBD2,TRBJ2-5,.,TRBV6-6,CASSWAGEETQYF,TGTGCCAGCAGTTGGGCGGGGGAAGAGACCCAGTACTTC
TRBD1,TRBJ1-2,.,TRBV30,CAWRGTGGAAGYTF,TGTGCCTGGAGGGGGACAGGGGGCGCGGCAGGCTACACCTTC
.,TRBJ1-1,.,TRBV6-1,CASSDRLTEAFF,TGTGCCAGCAGTGACAGGTTGACTGAAGCTTTCTTT
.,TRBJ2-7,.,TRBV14,CASSRGAWNYEQYF,TGTGCCAGCAGCCGGGGGGCCTGGAACTACGAGCAGTACTTC
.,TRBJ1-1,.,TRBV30,CAWSVEWGATEAFF,TGTGCCTGGAGTGTAGAATGGGGGGCCACTGAAGCTTTCTTT
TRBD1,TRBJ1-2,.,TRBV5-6,CASSPDRPGGYTF,TGTGCCAGCAGCCCGGACAGGCCGGGCGGCTACACCTTC
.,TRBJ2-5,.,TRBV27,CASGIKRGQETQYF,TGTGCCAGCGGGATTAAGAGGGGCCAAGAGACCCAGTACTTC
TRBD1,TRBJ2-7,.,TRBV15,CATSRGRTGGYEQYF,TGTGCCACCAGCAGAGGGCGGACAGGGGGCTACGAGCAGTACTTC
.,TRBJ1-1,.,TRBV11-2,CASSSPVTGNAFF,TGTGCCAGCAGCTCCCCCGTCACAGGGAATGCTTTCTTT
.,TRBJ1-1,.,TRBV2,CASSDIGRTEAFF,TGTGCCAGCAGTGACATAGGGCGGACTGAAGCTTTCTTT
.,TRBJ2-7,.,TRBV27,CASSRRDGVYYEQYF,TGTGCCAGCAGTCGCCGGGACGGCGTCTACTACGAGCAGTACTTC
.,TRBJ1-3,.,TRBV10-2,CASSESSQVSGNTIYF,TGCGCCAGCAGTGAGTCGAGCCAAGTCTCTGGAAACACCATATATTTT
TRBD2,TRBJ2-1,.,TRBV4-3,CASSQELAGGDNEQFF,TGCGCCAGCAGCCAAGAACTAGCGGGGGGGGACAATGAGCAGTTCTTC
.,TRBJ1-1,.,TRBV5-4,CASSRRQMNTEAFF,TGTGCCAGCAGCCGACGACAGATGAACACTGAAGCTTTCTTT
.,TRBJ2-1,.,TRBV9,CASSVTGVNEQFF,TGTGCCAGCAGCGTAACGGGGGTCAATGAGCAGTTCTTC
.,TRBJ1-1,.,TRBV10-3,CAISDLGGGTEAFF,TGTGCCATCAGTGATCTGGGGGGGGGAACTGAAGCTTTCTTT
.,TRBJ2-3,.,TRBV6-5,CASTVNRGSTDTQYF,TGTGCCAGCACCGTGAATAGGGGGAGTACAGATACGCAGTATTTT
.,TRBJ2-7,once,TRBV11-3,CASSLEGQNYEQYF,TGTGCCAGCAGCTTAGAGGGACAAAACTACGAGCAGTACTTC
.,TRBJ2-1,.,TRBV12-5,CASGLVGSTSSYNEQFF,TGTGCTAGTGGTTTGGTCGGCTCTACGAGCTCCTACAATGAGCAGTTCTTC
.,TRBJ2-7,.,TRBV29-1,CSTGTSYEQYF,TGCAGCACCGGGACATCGTACGAGCAGTACTTC
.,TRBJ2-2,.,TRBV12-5,CASGSPAAGNTGELFF,TGTGCTAGTGGTTCCCCAGCGGCAGGGAACACCGGGGAGCTGTTTTTT
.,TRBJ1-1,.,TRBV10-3,CAIRDTVANTEAFF,TGTGCCATCAGGGACACTGTTGCGAACACTGAAGCTTTCTTT
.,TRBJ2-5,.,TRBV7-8,CASSSGRQETQYF,TGTGCCAGCAGCTCGGGTCGCCAAGAGACCCAGTACTTC
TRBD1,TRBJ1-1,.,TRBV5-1,CASRRDRNTEAFF,TGCGCCAGCAGGCGGGACAGGAACACTGAAGCTTTCTTT
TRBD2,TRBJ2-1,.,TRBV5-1,CASSSGTSGGPYNEQFF,TGCGCCAGCAGCTCCGGGACTAGCGGGGGCCCCTACAATGAGCAGTTCTTC
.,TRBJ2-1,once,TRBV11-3,CASSSHRGGNEQFF,TGTGCCAGCAGCTCTCACAGGGGGGGAAATGAGCAGTTCTTC
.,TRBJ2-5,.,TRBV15,CATSGTGRPQETQYF,TGTGCCACCAGCGGGACCGGACGGCCACAAGAGACCCAGTACTTC
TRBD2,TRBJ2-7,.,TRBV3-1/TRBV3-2,CASSPRGLAGYEQYF,TGTGCCAGCAGCCCTCGGGGACTAGCGGGCTACGAGCAGTACTTC
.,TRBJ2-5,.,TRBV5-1,CASNNGLGETQYF,TGCGCCAGCAATAACGGCCTGGGGGAGACCCAGTACTTC
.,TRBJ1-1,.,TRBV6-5,CASSYSVLANTEAFF,TGTGCCAGCAGTTACTCGGTGTTAGCGAACACTGAAGCTTTCTTT
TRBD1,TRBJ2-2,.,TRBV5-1,CASHWQGANTGELFF,TGCGCCAGCCATTGGCAGGGGGCGAACACCGGGGAGCTGTTTTTT
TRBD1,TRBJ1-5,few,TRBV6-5,CASSYLSGGDQPQHF,TGTGCCAGCAGTTACTTGTCAGGGGGCGATCAGCCCCAGCATTTT